The rows below give T cell receptor beta chains drawn from one sample of a study of OX40 agonist ivuxolimab in advanced cancers. Clones were read by immunoSEQ multiplex PCR, and TCRdb kept only the in-frame ones, dropping some. Here the sample spans about 91,000 clones, approximately 81% being singletons. Sequenced here: CD4+ or CD8+ T cells sorted from blood, sampled in a trial of the OX40 agonist ivuxolimab. The receptors were sampled from an adult with an advanced solid tumor such as melanoma, head and neck, liver or kidney cancer. Both conserved end residues are part of each CDR3. D genes are given only for firm matches. Some rows have no size entry. The others give once, few or many, or a class for an expanded clone.

TRBJ2-7	TRBV7-2	-	-	CASSLYTESYEQYF	TGTGCCAGCAGCTTATATACTGAATCCTACGAGCAGTACTTC
TRBJ1-6	TRBV11-2	-	-	CASSLPSSYNSPLHF	TGTGCCAGCAGCTTACCCAGCTCCTATAATTCACCCCTCCACTTT
TRBJ2-1	TRBV4-3	-	TRBD2	CASSQSRTSGGFHEQFF	TGCGCCAGCAGCCAATCCAGGACTAGCGGGGGGTTCCATGAGCAGTTCTTC
TRBJ2-2	TRBV6-6	-	-	CAIRDRGGTNTGELFF	TGTGCCATCCGGGACAGAGGGGGGACAAACACCGGGGAGCTGTTTTTT
TRBJ1-4	TRBV7-2	-	-	CASSPDRTTERNEKLFF	TGTGCCAGCAGCCCGGACAGAACCACAGAAAGGAATGAAAAACTGTTTTTT
TRBJ1-1	TRBV2	-	-	CASDRNGDTEAFF	TGTGCCAGCGACAGAAATGGAGACACTGAAGCTTTCTTT
TRBJ1-2	TRBV15	-	-	CATSREAAGKAHYGYTF	TGTGCCACCAGCAGAGAAGCGGCAGGGAAGGCACACTATGGCTACACCTTC
TRBJ1-1	TRBV5-1	-	TRBD1	CARTIRDSYMNTEAFF	TGCGCCAGGACGATCCGGGACAGTTACATGAACACTGAAGCTTTCTTT
TRBJ2-7	TRBV5-1	-	TRBD1	CASSTGETGVLSYEQYF	TGCGCCAGCAGCACGGGAGAGACAGGGGTCCTCTCCTACGAGCAGTACTTC
TRBJ2-3	TRBV12-5	-	TRBD1	CIKGGPGQGNTDTQYF	TGTATCAAGGGGGGACCTGGACAGGGGAACACAGATACGCAGTATTTT
TRBJ1-6	TRBV18	-	TRBD1	CASSPGTGGFDSPLHF	TGTGCCAGCTCACCCGGGACAGGGGGTTTCGATTCACCCCTCCACTTT
TRBJ1-3	TRBV7-2	-	-	CASSLVSPGNTIYF	TGTGCCAGCAGCTTGGTATCCCCTGGAAACACCATATATTTT
TRBJ2-1	TRBV7-2	-	TRBD2	CASSLGGTSGYNEQFF	TGTGCCAGCAGCCTAGGTGGGACTAGCGGCTACAATGAGCAGTTCTTC
TRBJ2-7	TRBV18	few	-	CASSPWGNHEQYF	TGTGCCAGCTCACCATGGGGGAACCACGAGCAGTACTTC
TRBJ1-6	TRBV18	-	-	CASSKRGDNSPLHF	TGTGCCAGCTCAAAGAGAGGAGATAATTCACCCCTCCACTTT
TRBJ1-1	TRBV7-2	-	-	CASSRSTVLPTEAFF	TGTGCCAGCAGCCGATCGACAGTCCTCCCCACTGAAGCTTTCTTT
TRBJ1-6	TRBV5-1	-	-	CASSLADGSPLHF	TGCGCCAGCAGCTTGGCCGATGGTTCACCCCTCCACTTT
TRBJ2-5	TRBV9	-	-	CASSVEVWGEETQYF	TGTGCCAGCAGCGTAGAGGTCTGGGGGGAAGAGACCCAGTACTTC
TRBJ1-1	TRBV2	-	-	CASTLQGTNTEAFF	TGTGCCAGCACCCTCCAGGGCACGAACACTGAAGCTTTCTTT
TRBJ2-3	TRBV29-1	few	-	CSVTAGGNTDTQYF	TGCAGCGTTACGGCGGGCGGTAACACAGATACGCAGTATTTT
TRBJ2-3	TRBV6-5	-	TRBD1	CASSYSGQDTDTQYF	TGTGCCAGCAGTTACTCGGGACAGGACACAGATACGCAGTATTTT
TRBJ1-1	TRBV7-6	-	-	CASSKQDMNTEAFF	TGTGCCAGCAGCAAACAGGACATGAACACTGAAGCTTTCTTT
TRBJ1-2	TRBV7-2	-	-	CASSLYQGSYTF	TGTGCCAGCAGCTTATATCAGGGTAGCTACACCTTC
TRBJ1-2	TRBV28	-	TRBD1	CAAGQGNYGYTF	TGTGCCGCGGGACAGGGAAACTATGGCTACACCTTC
TRBJ1-5	TRBV28	once	-	CASSQPPLKPQHF	TGTGCCAGCAGTCAACCACCTTTAAAGCCCCAGCATTTT
TRBJ2-3	TRBV7-3	-	-	CASSVVEPDTSTDTQYF	TGTGCCAGCAGCGTTGTCGAGCCTGATACTAGCACAGATACGCAGTATTTT
TRBJ1-1	TRBV28	-	-	CASRRTWIGTWNTEAFF	TGTGCCAGCAGAAGGACCTGGATCGGGACCTGGAACACTGAAGCTTTCTTT
TRBJ2-3	TRBV11-2	-	-	CASSRADTQYF	TGTGCCAGCAGCCGAGCAGATACGCAGTATTTT
TRBJ1-1	TRBV27	-	-	CASRRLDRQNTEAFF	TGTGCCAGCAGACGATTAGACAGGCAGAACACTGAAGCTTTCTTT
TRBJ1-2	TRBV19	-	TRBD1	CASSLRPDRGHYGYTF	TGTGCCAGTAGTCTCCGACCTGACAGGGGCCACTATGGCTACACCTTC
TRBJ2-1	TRBV27	-	-	CASSLPEDHQYNEQFF	TGTGCCAGCAGTTTACCGGAGGACCACCAATACAATGAGCAGTTCTTC
TRBJ2-5	TRBV5-1	-	TRBD1	CASMQGVQETQYF	TGCGCCAGCATGCAGGGGGTCCAAGAGACCCAGTACTTC
TRBJ1-2	TRBV19	-	-	CASTVGTRGSYGYTF	TGTGCCAGTACCGTGGGGACCAGGGGTAGCTATGGCTACACCTTC